The present T cell receptor beta chain was sequenced within a study of beta chain features in type 1 diabetes. Study findings and constraints: It was among patients, rather than healthy donors, that naive, central memory and Treg TCRB repertoires appeared more similar. Fewer insertions but more deletions were seen at VDJ junctions in type 1 diabetes patients. Patients with Type 1 diabetes showed moderately but significantly shorter TCRB CDR3s in all four CD4+ subsets.

This clone was observed a handful of times. Its antigen is still unknown. V trimming: 5 bases; J trimming: 4 bases; junction bases outside the gene matches: 7. CDR3 length: 15 amino acids. Per the germline V gene, CDR1 is SEHNR and CDR2 is FQNEAQ (reference sequence). Cell sorting via CD45RO/CCR7/CD25/CD127/CD95/CD27 was performed to obtain CD4+ naive, central memory, regulatory and stem cell-like memory cells. Purity of each sorted population was above 95%. Expressed TCRB transcripts were sequenced, since all the RNA that had been isolated was reverse transcribed. Assay: immunoSEQ multiplex PCR; the TCRdb copy retains only in-frame clones and omits some. The data show about 160,000 clones, with around 63% seen just once and about 0.091% held by the top ten.

This sequence was found in a man younger than 45 with type 1 diabetes. This chain links TRBV7-9 with TRBJ2-3; 9 bases are a match to TRBD1. The specimen sequenced was naive CD4+ T cells from blood. Here the CDR3 reads CASSLGQGLPDTQYF. In DNA form, the CDR3 reads TGTGCCAGCAGCCTGGGACAGGGATTGCCAGATACGCAGTATTTT.